A selection of T cell receptor beta chains follows, all from one sample in a study of blood T cell repertoires in COVID-19. Using immunoSEQ multiplex PCR, the repertoire was profiled, and TCRdb retains in-frame clones only, with some absent. Of tens of thousands of clones listed, roughly 84% are singletons. Sequenced material: peripheral blood. The receptors were sampled from an elderly man with active COVID-19. Each CDR3 is given without its conserved first and last residue. Fields, in order: V gene, CDR3 protein.

TRBV5-6 ASSPDREGYGYT
TRBV6-5 ASSSRTRGEQY
TRBV15 ATAGGPQETQY
TRBV7-9 ASSSPAGLNEKLF
TRBV3-1/TRBV3-2 ASSPTRFSYNEQF
TRBV5-4 ASSLGTASYEQY
TRBV30 AWQTNLGGTGSYNEQF
TRBV5-1 ASSFDSYNQPQH
TRBV30 AWSPGLAGHNEQF
TRBV28 ASRGQYNQPQH
TRBV10-2 ASSDRDSTSYEQY
TRBV6-2/TRBV6-3 ASSSSGVSEKLF
TRBV28 ASSLWLREGRYEQF
TRBV5-1 ASSRDRGRGEQY
TRBV14 ASSQDPWTGRSFFNTEAF
TRBV7-9 ASSLEGGNSPLH
TRBV7-9 ASSSPDPGQGILEQY
TRBV10-3 AISDPRRRGESTGELF
TRBV23-1 ASNEGGDSYEQY
TRBV5-5 ASSWGDRTIGEKLF
TRBV10-3 AISDGTSASYEQY
TRBV14 ASSQDLGGGGYT
TRBV5-1 ASSPDSLGTEAF
TRBV27 ASSPLGGGSYNEQF
TRBV28 ASSSSGQGNSPLH
TRBV10-1 ASSLQRATDTQY
TRBV30 AWSEGAYNEQF
TRBV28 ASSSIPGTSGKETQY
TRBV9 ASSVEAGVNSPLH
TRBV18 ASSPPGLAGDNEQF
TRBV6-6 ASSHGTSETNLSTDTQY
TRBV6-4 ASSKEGQSYEQY
TRBV11-3 ASSPGGITEAF
TRBV7-6 ASSSQTHLTGRETQY
TRBV24-1 ATSDFVSGRTGELF
TRBV2 ASMDSISYEQY
TRBV5-1 ASSPGVRGLTDTQY
TRBV5-4 ASSPGYPPGLAGTTGELF
TRBV19 ASSIEVRRDVYNEQF
TRBV7-9 ASSLTGGKNQETQY
TRBV14 ASSKPGQGFSPLH
TRBV19 ASSIRGGGTTAEQF
TRBV19 ASTGTGGYEQY
TRBV19 ASSLEAGVGEKLF
TRBV6-1 ASSEVQNTGELF
TRBV4-3 ASSQEGTGHYEQY
TRBV4-3 ASSQGTSGRNEQF
TRBV7-2 ASSPGLVKYEQY
TRBV7-9 ASSPAGGLQY
TRBV19 ASGDIGAYGYT
TRBV28 ASSSGRAGGPRPETQY
TRBV18 ASSPRITGETWDSRGEQF
TRBV5-1 ASSLSPQGGDEKLF